This T cell receptor beta chain was found in a study of T-cell memory formation after mild COVID-19. Losses at the gene ends were 5 bases for V and 5 bases for J; bases not matched to a gene: 7. The CDR3 consists of 14 residues. CDR1 LNHDA and CDR2 SQIVND come from the germline V gene (reference sequence). This clonotype was counted between two and nine times. The antigen is unknown. Whole-study results and caveats: Detection of some responders pre-infection suggested pre-existing cross-reactive memory T cells participated. What remained unconfirmed was the SARS-CoV-2 specificity of second-wave clones peaking on day 37.

Constant-segment primers and 5'RACE yielded cDNA libraries for TCR alpha and TCR beta, each carrying sample barcodes and UMIs. TCRdb redid the calling of the 5' RACE reads with MiXCR, one entry per CDR3 protein. The sample consists of fewer than 350,000 distinct CDR3 sequences, approximately 7.6% of them appearing once. This chain links TRBV19 with TRBJ1-2; TRBD1 matches 8 bases. The material sequenced was PBMCs or a T cell subset sorted from them (not recorded which). The clonotype comes from a man aged 18 to 29 who had mild COVID-19 (a few samples of this study predate the infection). Cell type and time point are not known. The CDR3 sequence: CASSSGTGGYGYTF. CDR3 nucleotides: TGTGCCAGTAGTTCCGGGACAGGCGGTTATGGCTACACCTTC. The full variable domain, completed using reference TRBV19 and TRBJ1-2, is DGGITQSPKYLFRKEGQNVTLSCEQNLNHDAMYWYRQDPGQGLRLIYYSQIVNDFQKGDIAEGYSVSREKKESFPLTVTSAQKNPTAFYLCASSSGTGGYGYTFGSGTRLTVV.